This T cell receptor beta chain emerged from a study of T cell responses to AZD1222 COVID-19 vaccine. Study background: It was second doses at about 4 or about 12 weeks that were pooled.

CDR3 length: 11 amino acids. The germline gives CDR1 SGHAT, CDR2 FQNNGV. V lost 3 bases and J 5 bases, leaving 5 bases between the germline ends. Study conclusions and caveats: Spike-specific TCR breadth and depth both grew after two AZD1222 doses. A mostly white British donor set with more females was recruited, and clonal diversity was possibly underestimated.

Comments on this clone: Its antigen is as yet unknown.

The assay was immunoSEQ multiplex PCR, and TCRdb's table has in-frame clones only and misses some. This sample has approximately 110,000 clones, with approximately 90% found just once. The starting material was peripheral blood, obtained on day 0 of AZD1222 vaccination. This chain connects TRBV11-2 to TRBJ2-7; D call uncertain. The source is an adult in good health. The CDR3 DNA follows: TGTGCCAGCAGCTTGATCGACGAGCAGTACTTC. As protein: CASSLIDEQYF.